The 7 T cell receptor beta chains presented below share a single source sample, sequenced in a study of blood T cells in healthy people across ages. A second roughly 6 to 12 cycle PCR used barcoded and J-beta primers. Each CDR3 protein gets one entry after TCRdb re-called the 5' RACE reads with MiXCR. The profile shows roughly 900,000 distinct CDR3 sequences, around 49% of them singletons. Material: blood. Receptors originate from a man aged 25-45 years in good health.

V is TRBV3-1 and J is TRBJ2-5; the D gene could be TRBD1 or TRBD2 (6 bases each). This CDR3 is 15 amino acids long. The germline CDR1 and CDR2 sequences are LGHDT and YNNKEL (reference sequence). V lost 5 bases and J lost 5, with 18 bases in between. The CDR3 nucleotides read TGTGCCAGCAGCATTGCGTGGGGGGCCGGGGAGACCCAGTACTTC. Translated: CASSIAWGAGETQYF.

The genes are TRBV6-5 and TRBJ2-4; 8 bases fit TRBD1. Trimming cost V 0 bases and J 0 bases; bases outside gene matches: 4. This CDR3 comprises 17 residues. The germline CDR1 and CDR2 sequences are MNHEY and SVGAGI. CDR3 residues: CASSYSGQGQAKNIQYF. DNA of the CDR3: TGTGCCAGCAGTTACTCAGGACAGGGTCAAGCCAAAAACATTCAGTACTTC.

The chain couples TRBV10-3 to TRBJ1-2; D may be TRBD1 (5 bases). V was pared by 8 bases and J by 2 bases, with 12 bases between. The CDR3 consists of 13 residues. Germline V gene data show CDR1 as ENHRY and CDR2 as SYGVKD. The DNA for the CDR3 is TGTGCCATCTTTGGGCAGGGAAACTATGGCTACACCTTC. Translated, it gives CAIFGQGNYGYTF.

In this sample, this clonotype turned up a few times. The chain couples TRBV9 to TRBJ1-1; D is unresolved. This CDR3 is 16 amino acids long. V dropped 1 base and J dropped 0 bases, with 13 bases sitting between them. In germline, CDR1 is SGDLS, CDR2 YYNGEE. The CDR3 loop reads CASSVLGQNVNTEAFF. The CDR3 nucleotides read TGTGCCAGCAGCGTATTAGGTCAGAACGTGAACACTGAAGCTTTCTTT.

This clonotype was detected only a few times. The chain links TRBV4-2 to TRBJ2-5; D is unresolved. V was clipped by 1 base and J by 5 bases, with 14 bases between them. This CDR3 region has 15 residues. The germline CDR1 and CDR2 sequences are LGHNA and YNFKEQ. CDR3 DNA sequence: TGTGCCAGCAGCCAAGCTCACTCAGGTGGGGAGACCCAGTACTTC. Translated: CASSQAHSGGETQYF.

The table lists this clonotype with a few counts. This chain uses TRBV4-2 with TRBJ2-3, with D unclear. The germline CDR1 and CDR2 sequences are LGHNA and YNFKEQ. V lost 3 bases, J lost 2 bases, and 12 bases lay in between. The CDR3 sequence is 15 residues long. CDR3 loop: CASSQTQGPTDTQYF. CDR3 DNA sequence: TGTGCCAGCAGCCAGACACAAGGGCCCACAGATACGCAGTATTTT.

This clonotype has only a few counts. The chain joins TRBV4-1 to TRBJ2-1; TRBD1 agrees at 8 bases. V lost 1 base and J lost 7; bases outside the gene matches: 6. This CDR3 spans 15 amino acids. CDR1 and CDR2 from the germline V gene are MGHRA and YSYEKL. The CDR3 region has the DNA TGCGCCAGCAGCCAAGCTGGACAGGGTCCGAATGAGCAGTTCTTC. It specifies CASSQAGQGPNEQFF.